The 20 T cell receptor beta chains below all came from one sample that was sequenced in a study of Tregs in tolerant kidney transplant recipients. Measured with immunoSEQ multiplex PCR; TCRdb has only the in-frame clones, and not every one. Here the sample spans under 100,000 clones, over 85% being singletons. The sample was CD8+ T cells from blood. These receptor sequences come from a human donor in good health.

The chain recombines TRBV4-1 with TRBJ1-4; D is perhaps TRBD1 (6 bases). V was trimmed by 1 base and J by 6 bases, leaving 9 bases between them. CDR3 size: 14 residues. Germline-derived CDR1 and CDR2 are MGHRA and YSYEKL. CDR3 nucleotides: TGCGCCAGCAGCCAAGGACAGGCGGATGAAAAACTGTTTTTT. The encoded protein is CASSQGQADEKLFF.

CDR3 nucleotides: TGTGCCACCAGCAGAGTGGCGGACAGGGGAACCCAGTACTTC. This gives the protein CATSRVADRGTQYF. This chain links TRBV15 with TRBJ2-5, with 9 bases aligning to TRBD1. This CDR3 comprises 14 residues. V was pared by 1 base and J by 8 bases, with 5 bases of the junction left unmatched. Germline V gene lookup returns CDR1 LNHNV and CDR2 YYDKDF (reference sequence).

The chain links TRBV19 to TRBJ1-5, with D tentatively TRBD1 (5 bases). V lost 3 bases and J lost 4, with 22 bases in between. CDR3 length: 18 amino acids. CDR1 and CDR2 (germline): LNHDA, SQIVND (reference sequence). CDR3 bases: TGTGCCAGTAGTATCAACCCCCAGGGACTCTATAAGAATCAGCCCCAGCATTTT. This sequence encodes CASSINPQGLYKNQPQHF.

The CDR3 coding sequence is TGTGCCAGCACCGAAGTCTACGAGCAGTACTTC. Protein: CASTEVYEQYF. The V call is TRBV6-5, the J call TRBJ2-7, with D unclear. The CDR3 covers 11 residues. Germline lookup yields CDR1 MNHEY and CDR2 SVGAGI. The V end lost 7 bases, the J end lost 3 bases, and 7 bases lay between the germline ends.

This sequence joins TRBV6-5 and TRBJ2-3; 8 nucleotides agree with TRBD1. This CDR3 is built from 14 residues. Germline V gene data show CDR1 as MNHEY and CDR2 as SVGAGI. With V trimmed by 6 bases and J by 4 bases, 6 bases remained unmatched. The CDR3 loop reads CASSAGGLADTQYF. In nucleotides, the CDR3 is TGTGCCAGCAGCGCAGGGGGCCTAGCAGATACGCAGTATTTT.

The V and J genes are TRBV19 and TRBJ2-1; D ambiguous. The CDR3 is made up of 14 amino acids. CDR1 is LNHDA, CDR2 SQIVND, per germline (reference sequence). V lost 1 base and J lost 5, with 9 bases in between. In DNA, the CDR3 is TGTGCCAGTAGTATAGCCTGGAAAAACAATGAGCAGTTCTTC. Translated: CASSIAWKNNEQFF. Full variable domain (remainder filled in from reference TRBV19 and TRBJ2-1): DGGITQSPKYLFRKEGQNVTLSCEQNLNHDAMYWYRQDPGQGLRLIYYSQIVNDFQKGDIAEGYSVSREKKESFPLTVTSAQKNPTAFYLCASSIAWKNNEQFFGPGTRLTVL.

J is TRBJ1-4 and V is TRBV13; D is ambiguous. CDR1 PRHDT and CDR2 FYEKMQ come from the germline V gene (reference sequence). The V gene lost 5 bases and the J gene lost 4 bases, with 17 bases spanning the gap. There are 16 residues in the CDR3. The CDR3 sequence is CASSEALQALNEKLFF. DNA for the CDR3: TGTGCCAGCAGCGAGGCGCTTCAAGCTCTTAATGAAAAACTGTTTTTT.

The chain recombines TRBV27 with TRBJ1-4; D gene ambiguous. Germline V gene lookup returns CDR1 MNHEY and CDR2 SMNVEV (reference sequence). CDR3 length equals 14 residues. V dropped 0 bases and J dropped 5 bases, with 7 bases sitting between them. CDR3 coding DNA: TGTGCCAGCAGTTTATCTGGGATGAATGAAAAACTGTTTTTT. Protein sequence: CASSLSGMNEKLFF. Using reference TRBV27 and TRBJ1-4 for the parts outside the CDR3, the full variable domain is EAQVTQNPRYLITVTGKKLTVTCSQNMNHEYMSWYRQDPGLGLRQIYYSMNVEVTDKGDVPEGYKVSRKEKRNFPLILESPSPNQTSLYFCASSLSGMNEKLFFGSGTQLSVL.

This clone appeared once. The junction does not match germline at one end; this may be a read error. The genes are TRBV7-8 and TRBJ1-2; D is uncertain. The CDR3 is 10 residues long. Per the germline V gene, CDR1 is SGHVS and CDR2 is FQNEAQ. The CDR3 DNA sequence: TGTGCCAGCAGCTCGCTTCCGGACGCCTTC. Its protein is CASSSLPDAF.

This chain links TRBV6-1 with TRBJ2-7; D is undetermined. The V end lost 3 bases, the J end lost 0 bases, and 12 bases lay between the germline ends. Germline V gives CDR1 MNHNS, CDR2 SASEGT. The CDR3 has 15 residues. The CDR3 is CASSEGGASSYEQYF. CDR3 sequence (DNA): TGTGCCAGCAGTGAGGGTGGCGCGAGCTCCTACGAGCAGTACTTC.

The V call is TRBV12-5, the J call TRBJ2-2; 7 bases map to TRBD2. The J segment lost 1 base and the V segment lost 0 bases, leaving 2 bases of the junction unmatched. CDR3 length: 16 residues. Germline CDR1 is LGHNT and CDR2 is FRNRAP. CDR3 loop: CASGLVAGLNTGELFF. The DNA of the CDR3 is TGTGCTAGTGGTTTGGTAGCGGGATTGAACACCGGGGAGCTGTTTTTT.

The chain employs TRBV9 and TRBJ1-4; 7 positions match TRBD1. V lost 4 bases, J lost 4 bases, and 7 bases stayed unmatched. The germline V gene has CDR1 SGDLS and CDR2 YYNGEE. This CDR3 has 15 amino acids. CDR3 DNA: TGTGCCAGCAGCACCCCGGGACAGCGTAATGAAAAACTGTTTTTT. It is translated as CASSTPGQRNEKLFF.

J is TRBJ2-1 and V is TRBV7-9; unclear D gene. Germline V lookup: CDR1 SEHNR, CDR2 FQNEAQ (reference sequence). The length of the CDR3 is 15 residues. With 4 bases removed from V and 8 bases from J, the gap between germline ends came to 18 bases. CDR3 protein: CASSSYLVARDEQFF. The DNA for the CDR3 is TGTGCCAGCAGCTCCTACTTAGTAGCTAGGGATGAGCAGTTCTTC. The complete variable domain, with remaining parts taken from reference TRBV7-9 and TRBJ2-1, reads DTGVSQNPRHKITKRGQNVTFRCDPISEHNRLYWYRQTLGQGPEFLTYFQNEAQLEKSRLLSDRFSAERPKGSFSTLEIQRTEQGDSAMYLCASSSYLVARDEQFFGPGTRLTVL.

This sequence joins TRBV5-5 and TRBJ2-7; D may be TRBD2 (5 bases). The V gene's germline CDR1 is SGHKS and CDR2 YYEKEE (reference sequence). Trimming pared 4 bases from V and 5 bases from J, leaving 13 bases between. This CDR3 contains 13 residues. Written as DNA, the CDR3 is TGTGCCAGCAGCACTCGGGCGAGGGACGAGCAGTACTTC. Protein sequence: CASSTRARDEQYF.

J is TRBJ1-1 and V is TRBV9, with D maybe TRBD1 (5 bases). Germline V gene data show CDR1 as SGDLS and CDR2 as YYNGEE. V shed 4 bases and J shed 3 bases, with 13 bases lying between them. The CDR3 spans 14 residues. CDR3 coding DNA: TGTGCCAGCAGCCCCCGCAGGGCGCACACTGAAGCTTTCTTT. It encodes CASSPRRAHTEAFF. Full variable domain (rest looked up from reference TRBV9 and TRBJ1-1): DSGVTQTPKHLITATGQRVTLRCSPRSGDLSVYWYQQSLDQGLQFLIQYYNGEERAKGNILERFSAQQFPDLHSELNLSSLELGDSALYFCASSPRRAHTEAFFGQGTRLTVV.

This chain links TRBV7-8 with TRBJ1-1; weak D call: TRBD1 (5 bases). The length of the CDR3 is 14 residues. Germline V gives CDR1 SGHVS, CDR2 FQNEAQ. Deletions cut 1 base from V and 4 bases from J, with 10 bases between. CDR3 coding DNA: TGTGCCAGCAGCTTAGGGGGGATCGGCACTGAAGCTTTCTTT. Protein: CASSLGGIGTEAFF.

The rearrangement links TRBV2 to TRBJ2-3, with TRBD2 identical over 9 bases. From germline, CDR1 is SNHLY and CDR2 FYNNEI. With V trimmed by 7 bases and J by 2 bases, 4 bases remained unmatched. There are 14 residues in the CDR3. The CDR3 loop is CASTLAGNTDTQYF. In nucleotides, the CDR3 is TGTGCCAGCACCCTAGCGGGAAACACAGATACGCAGTATTTT.

The rearrangement links TRBV2 to TRBJ2-7; 7 bases map to TRBD1. The trim removed 6 bases at V and 6 bases at J, leaving 5 bases unmatched. Germline CDR1 reads SNHLY; CDR2 reads FYNNEI. The CDR3 is 12 residues long. The CDR3 DNA sequence: TGTGCCAGCAGCTCAGGGACAGTCGAGCAGTACTTC. Protein product: CASSSGTVEQYF.

This sequence joins TRBV4-2 and TRBJ2-7; D is uncertain. The germline gives CDR1 LGHNA, CDR2 YNFKEQ. The CDR3 is 13 residues long. The V gene lost 1 base and the J gene lost 9 bases, with 13 bases spanning the gap. Here the CDR3 DNA reads TGTGCCAGCAGCCAAGCGGAACTGGTCGGGCAGTACTTC. It translates to CASSQAELVGQYF.

This chain connects TRBV27 to TRBJ2-7; 8 nucleotides match TRBD1. CDR1 is MNHEY and CDR2 is SMNVEV in the germline V gene (reference sequence). The length of the CDR3 is 16 residues. The V gene end was trimmed by 8 bases and the J gene end by 2 bases; junction bases not matched to a gene: 14. The CDR3 sequence is CASGSLTGTGPYEQYF. The CDR3 bases are TGTGCCAGCGGATCGTTGACCGGGACAGGACCCTACGAGCAGTACTTC.